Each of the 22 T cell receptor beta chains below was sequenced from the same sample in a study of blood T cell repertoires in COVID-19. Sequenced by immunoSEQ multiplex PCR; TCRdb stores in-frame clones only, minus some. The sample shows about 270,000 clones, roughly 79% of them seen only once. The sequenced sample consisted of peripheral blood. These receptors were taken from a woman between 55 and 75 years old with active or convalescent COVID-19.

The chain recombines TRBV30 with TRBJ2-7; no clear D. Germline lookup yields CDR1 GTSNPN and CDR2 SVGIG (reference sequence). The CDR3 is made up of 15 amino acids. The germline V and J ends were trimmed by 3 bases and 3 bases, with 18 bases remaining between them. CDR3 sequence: CAWREQARLVYEQYF. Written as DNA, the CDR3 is TGTGCCTGGAGGGAACAAGCGAGGCTAGTCTACGAGCAGTACTTC.

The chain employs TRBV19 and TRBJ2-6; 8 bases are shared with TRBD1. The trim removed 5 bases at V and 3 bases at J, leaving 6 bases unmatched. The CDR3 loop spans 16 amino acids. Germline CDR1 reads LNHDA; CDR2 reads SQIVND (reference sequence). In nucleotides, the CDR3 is TGTGCCAGTAGTCCAGGGGGCAATCGTGGGGCCAACGTCCTGACTTTC. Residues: CASSPGGNRGANVLTF.

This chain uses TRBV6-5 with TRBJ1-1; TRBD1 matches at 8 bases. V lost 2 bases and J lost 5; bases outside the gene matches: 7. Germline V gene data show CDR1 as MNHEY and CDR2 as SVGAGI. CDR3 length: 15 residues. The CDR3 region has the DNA TGTGCCAGCAGTTACGGGCAGGGGGCGTTTACTGAAGCTTTCTTT. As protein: CASSYGQGAFTEAFF.

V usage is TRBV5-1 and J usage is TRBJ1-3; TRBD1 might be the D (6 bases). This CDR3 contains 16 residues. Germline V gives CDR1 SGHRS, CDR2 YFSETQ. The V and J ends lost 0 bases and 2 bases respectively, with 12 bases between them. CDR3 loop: CASSLDPPGAGNTIYF. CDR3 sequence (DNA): TGCGCCAGCAGCTTGGACCCCCCAGGGGCTGGAAACACCATATATTTT.

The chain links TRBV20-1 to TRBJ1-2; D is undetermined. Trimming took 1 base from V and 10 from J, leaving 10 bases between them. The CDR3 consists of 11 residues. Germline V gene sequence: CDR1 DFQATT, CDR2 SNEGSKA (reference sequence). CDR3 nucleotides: TGCAGTGCTAGAGTCAGGAAGGCCTACACCTTC. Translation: CSARVRKAYTF.

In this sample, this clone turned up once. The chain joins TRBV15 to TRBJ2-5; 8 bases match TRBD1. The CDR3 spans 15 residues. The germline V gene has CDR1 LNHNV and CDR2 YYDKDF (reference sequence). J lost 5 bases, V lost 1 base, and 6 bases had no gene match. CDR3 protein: CATSRVGTGGETQYF. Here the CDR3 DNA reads TGTGCCACCAGCAGAGTCGGGACAGGAGGGGAGACCCAGTACTTC. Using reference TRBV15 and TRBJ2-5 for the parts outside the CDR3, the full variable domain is DAMVIQNPRYQVTQFGKPVTLSCSQTLNHNVMYWYQQKSSQAPKLLFHYYDKDFNNEADTPDNFQSRRPNTSFCFLDIRSPGLGDTAMYLCATSRVGTGGETQYFGPGTRLLVL.

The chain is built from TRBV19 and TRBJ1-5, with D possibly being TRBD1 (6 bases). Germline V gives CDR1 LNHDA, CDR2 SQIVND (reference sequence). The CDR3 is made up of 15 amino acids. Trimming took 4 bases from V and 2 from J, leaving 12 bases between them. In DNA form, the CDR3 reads TGTGCCAGTAGTACGTGGGACACCCGCAATCAGCCCCAGCATTTT. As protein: CASSTWDTRNQPQHF.

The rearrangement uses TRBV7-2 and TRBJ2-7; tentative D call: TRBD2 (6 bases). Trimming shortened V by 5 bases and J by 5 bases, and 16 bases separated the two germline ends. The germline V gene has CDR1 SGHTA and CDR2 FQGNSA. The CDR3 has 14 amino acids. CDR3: CASSPGVAAHEQYF. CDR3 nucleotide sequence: TGTGCCAGCAGCCCGGGGGTAGCCGCTCACGAGCAGTACTTC.

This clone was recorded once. The CDR3 coding sequence is TGTGCCAGCAGCTTAAGGCGGGGGATCTCCTACGAGCAGTACTTC. Protein product: CASSLRRGISYEQYF. V and J are TRBV11-2 and TRBJ2-7; TRBD2 matches at 7 bases. The CDR3 extends over 15 amino acids. Trimming at V came to 2 bases and at J to 0 bases, leaving 4 bases not matched to a gene. Looked up from germline, CDR1 is SGHAT and CDR2 is FQNNGV.

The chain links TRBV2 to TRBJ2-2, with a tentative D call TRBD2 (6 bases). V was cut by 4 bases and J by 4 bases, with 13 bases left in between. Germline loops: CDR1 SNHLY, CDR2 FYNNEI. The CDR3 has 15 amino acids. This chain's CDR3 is CASSGGSGPTGELFF. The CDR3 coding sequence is TGTGCCAGCAGTGGGGGTAGCGGTCCCACCGGGGAGCTGTTTTTT. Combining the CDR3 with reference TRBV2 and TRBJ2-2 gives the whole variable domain EPEVTQTPSHQVTQMGQEVILRCVPISNHLYFYWYRQILGQKVEFLVSFYNNEISEKSEIFDDQFSVERPDGSNFTLKIRSTKLEDSAMYFCASSGGSGPTGELFFGEGSRLTVL.

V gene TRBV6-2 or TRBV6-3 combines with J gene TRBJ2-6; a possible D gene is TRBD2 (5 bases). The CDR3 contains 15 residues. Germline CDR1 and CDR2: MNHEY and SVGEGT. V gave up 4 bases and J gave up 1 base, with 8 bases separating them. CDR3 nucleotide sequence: TGTGCCAGCAGTTCTGGACTGTCTGGGGCCAACGTCCTGACTTTC. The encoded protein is CASSSGLSGANVLTF.

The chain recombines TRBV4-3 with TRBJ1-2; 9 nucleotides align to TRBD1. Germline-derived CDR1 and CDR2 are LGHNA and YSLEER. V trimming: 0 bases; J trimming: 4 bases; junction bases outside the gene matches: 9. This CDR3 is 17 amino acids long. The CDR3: CASSQEVMGQGSYGYTF. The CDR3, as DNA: TGCGCCAGCAGCCAAGAAGTAATGGGACAGGGATCCTATGGCTACACCTTC.

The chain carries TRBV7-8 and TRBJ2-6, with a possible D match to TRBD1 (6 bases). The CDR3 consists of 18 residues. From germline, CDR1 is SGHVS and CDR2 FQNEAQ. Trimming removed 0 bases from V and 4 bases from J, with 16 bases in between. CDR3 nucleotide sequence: TGTGCCAGCAGCTTAGCGAACAGGGCCTATCTGGGGGCCAACGTCCTGACTTTC. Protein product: CASSLANRAYLGANVLTF.

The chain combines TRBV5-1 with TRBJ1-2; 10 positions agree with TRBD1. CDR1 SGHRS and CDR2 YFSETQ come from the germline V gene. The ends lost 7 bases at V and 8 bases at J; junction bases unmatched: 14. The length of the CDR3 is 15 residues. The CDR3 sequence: CASHPGQGRRSGYTF. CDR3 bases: TGCGCCAGCCACCCGGGACAGGGGAGGCGAAGCGGCTACACCTTC. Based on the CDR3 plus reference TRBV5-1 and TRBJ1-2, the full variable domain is KAGVTQTPRYLIKTRGQQVTLSCSPISGHRSVSWYQQTPGQGLQFLFEYFSETQRNKGNFPGRFSGRQFSNSRSEMNVSTLELGDSALYLCASHPGQGRRSGYTFGSGTRLTVV.

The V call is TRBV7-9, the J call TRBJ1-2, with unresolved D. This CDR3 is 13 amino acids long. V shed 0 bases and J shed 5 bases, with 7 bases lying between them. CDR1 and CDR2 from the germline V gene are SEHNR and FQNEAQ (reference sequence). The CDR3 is CASSLAQLYGYTF. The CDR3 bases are TGTGCCAGCAGCTTAGCACAGCTTTATGGCTACACCTTC.

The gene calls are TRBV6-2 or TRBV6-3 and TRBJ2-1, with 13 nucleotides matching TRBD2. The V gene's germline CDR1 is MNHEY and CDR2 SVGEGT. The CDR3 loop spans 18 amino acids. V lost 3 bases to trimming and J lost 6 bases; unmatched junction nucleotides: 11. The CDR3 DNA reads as TGTGCCAGCAGTTATCCTACTAGCGGGGGGGGCCCATTCAATGAGCAGTTCTTC. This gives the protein CASSYPTSGGGPFNEQFF.

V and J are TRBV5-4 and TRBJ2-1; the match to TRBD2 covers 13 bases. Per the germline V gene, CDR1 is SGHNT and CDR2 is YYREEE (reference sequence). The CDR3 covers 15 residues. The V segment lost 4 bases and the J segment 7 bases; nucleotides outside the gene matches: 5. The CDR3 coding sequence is TGTGCCAGCAGCCCGGGACTAGCGGGGTTTAATGAGCAGTTCTTC. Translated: CASSPGLAGFNEQFF.

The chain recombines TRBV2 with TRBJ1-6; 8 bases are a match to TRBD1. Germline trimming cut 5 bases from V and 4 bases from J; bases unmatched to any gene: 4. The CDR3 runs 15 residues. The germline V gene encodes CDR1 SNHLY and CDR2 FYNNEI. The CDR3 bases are TGTGCCAGCAGTTCACGACAGGGGTATAATTCACCCCTCCACTTT. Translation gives CASSSRQGYNSPLHF.

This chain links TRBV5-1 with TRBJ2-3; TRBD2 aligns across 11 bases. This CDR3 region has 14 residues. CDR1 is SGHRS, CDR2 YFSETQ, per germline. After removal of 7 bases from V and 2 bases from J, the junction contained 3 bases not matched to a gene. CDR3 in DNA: TGCGCCAGCCTAGCGGGGGGCCCCACAGATACGCAGTATTTT. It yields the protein CASLAGGPTDTQYF.

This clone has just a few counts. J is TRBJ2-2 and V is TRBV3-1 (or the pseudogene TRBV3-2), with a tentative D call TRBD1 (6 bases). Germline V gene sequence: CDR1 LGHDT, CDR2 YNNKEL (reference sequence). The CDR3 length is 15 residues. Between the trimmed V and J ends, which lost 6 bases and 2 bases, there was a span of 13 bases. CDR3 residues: CASRNKQGNTGELFF. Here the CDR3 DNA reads TGTGCCAGCAGAAATAAACAGGGCAACACCGGGGAGCTGTTTTTT.

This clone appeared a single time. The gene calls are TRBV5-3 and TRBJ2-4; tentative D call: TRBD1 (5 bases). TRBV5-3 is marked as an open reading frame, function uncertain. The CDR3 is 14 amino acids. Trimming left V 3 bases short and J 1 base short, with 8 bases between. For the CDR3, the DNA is TGTGCCAGAAGCTGGACATGGGCCAAAAACATTCAGTACTTC. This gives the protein CARSWTWAKNIQYF.

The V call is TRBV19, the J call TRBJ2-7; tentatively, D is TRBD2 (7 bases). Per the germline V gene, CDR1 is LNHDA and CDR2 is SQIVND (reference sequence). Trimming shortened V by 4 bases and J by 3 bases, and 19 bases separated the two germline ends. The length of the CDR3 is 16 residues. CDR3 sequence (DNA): TGTGCCAGTAGTAGGGGGGGGGCAACAGCCAGCTACGAGCAGTACTTC. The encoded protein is CASSRGGATASYEQYF.